These 9 T cell receptor beta chains were sequenced from one sample in a study of T cells after yellow fever vaccination. TCRdb reprocessed the 5' RACE reads via MiXCR and lists one record per CDR3 protein. The sample has 300,000 to 400,000 distinct CDR3 sequences; roughly an eighth are singletons. Sample: CD4+ T cells sorted from PBMCs, taken 15 days after the yellow fever booster vaccination. The source of these receptors is a man aged 18-30 years who received the YFV17D yellow fever vaccine.

The J gene is TRBJ1-3, the V gene TRBV5-1; 7 bases are a match to TRBD1. Trimming cost V 2 bases and J 2 bases; bases outside gene matches: 4. The germline V gene has CDR1 SGHRS and CDR2 YFSETQ. This CDR3 has 15 amino acids. CDR3 residues: CASSLTGDPGNTIYF. CDR3 coding DNA: TGCGCCAGCAGCTTAACAGGGGACCCTGGAAACACCATATATTTT.

This clonotype was detected only a few times. This chain uses TRBV11-2 with TRBJ1-1; D might be TRBD1 (5 bases). CDR3 size: 15 residues. Germline V CDR1 and CDR2: SGHAT, FQNNGV. Trimming left V 1 base short and J 3 bases short, with 12 bases between. Here the CDR3 DNA reads TGTGCCAGCAGCTTAGGCCCGACAGATTACACTGAAGCTTTCTTT. Its protein is CASSLGPTDYTEAFF.

This clonotype has a count of ten or more. J is TRBJ2-6 and V is TRBV6-4, with 7 bases identical to TRBD1. CDR3 length: 19 residues. From germline, CDR1 is MRHNA and CDR2 SNTAGT. The ends lost 0 bases at V and 2 bases at J; junction bases unmatched: 10. CDR3 sequence (DNA): TGTGCCAGCAGTGACTCGAGGGGCAGGGGGAATCCTGGGGCCAACGTCCTGACTTTC. Encoded protein: CASSDSRGRGNPGANVLTF.

The chain combines TRBV6-2 or TRBV6-3 with TRBJ2-1, with D tentatively TRBD2 (7 bases). V dropped 1 base and J dropped 6 bases, with 13 bases sitting between them. CDR3 length equals 15 residues. Looked up from germline, CDR1 is MNHEY and CDR2 is SVGEGT. CDR3 nucleotides: TGTGCCAGCAGTTACTGGGGGGGGGCCCCCAATGAGCAGTTCTTC. Residues: CASSYWGGAPNEQFF.

V and J are TRBV4-3 and TRBJ2-4, with 7 bases matching TRBD2. CDR1 and CDR2 (germline): LGHNA, YSLEER. The length of the CDR3 is 15 residues. The V gene end was trimmed by 3 bases and the J gene end by 0 bases; junction bases not matched to a gene: 2. The CDR3 sequence is CASSHASGAKNIQYF. For the CDR3, the DNA is TGCGCCAGCAGCCACGCTAGCGGAGCCAAAAACATTCAGTACTTC.

The genes are TRBV6-5 and TRBJ2-1; D gene ambiguous. CDR3 length equals 15 residues. V lost 4 bases, J lost 8 bases, and 18 bases lay in between. Germline V CDR1 and CDR2: MNHEY, SVGAGI. For the CDR3, the DNA is TGTGCCAGCAGTTTCCAGTCCGCCCGGGTACATGAGCAGTTCTTC. Encoded protein: CASSFQSARVHEQFF.

The table lists this clonotype with a few counts. This rearrangement joins TRBV10-3 to TRBJ2-3, with D perhaps matching TRBD1 or TRBD2 (5 bases each). The CDR3 runs 14 residues. The germline V gene encodes CDR1 ENHRY and CDR2 SYGVKD. V lost 7 bases and J 3 bases, leaving 14 bases between the germline ends. Here the CDR3 reads CAIKNPGATDTQYF. DNA of the CDR3: TGTGCCATCAAAAATCCCGGGGCAACAGATACGCAGTATTTT.

This clonotype has more than one count but fewer than ten. This chain links TRBV4-2 with TRBJ2-7; TRBD2 agrees at 10 bases. Germline V gene data show CDR1 as LGHNA and CDR2 as YNFKEQ. The CDR3 sequence is 17 residues long. V shed 0 bases and J 6 bases; nucleotides not matched to a gene: 11. The CDR3 DNA sequence: TGTGCCAGCAGCCAAGACCTAGCGGGGGCTCCCGACTGCGAGCAGTACGTC. This sequence encodes CASSQDLAGAPDCEQYV.

This chain uses TRBV7-2 with TRBJ1-2; 8 nucleotides line up with TRBD1. Germline CDR1 is SGHTA and CDR2 is FQGNSA. This CDR3 has 16 amino acids. With 5 bases clipped from V and 1 base from J, the junction kept 9 bases outside the gene matches. The CDR3 region has the DNA TGTGCCAGCAGCCCTAGAGGCACAGGGGGTAACTATGGCTACACCTTC. As protein: CASSPRGTGGNYGYTF.